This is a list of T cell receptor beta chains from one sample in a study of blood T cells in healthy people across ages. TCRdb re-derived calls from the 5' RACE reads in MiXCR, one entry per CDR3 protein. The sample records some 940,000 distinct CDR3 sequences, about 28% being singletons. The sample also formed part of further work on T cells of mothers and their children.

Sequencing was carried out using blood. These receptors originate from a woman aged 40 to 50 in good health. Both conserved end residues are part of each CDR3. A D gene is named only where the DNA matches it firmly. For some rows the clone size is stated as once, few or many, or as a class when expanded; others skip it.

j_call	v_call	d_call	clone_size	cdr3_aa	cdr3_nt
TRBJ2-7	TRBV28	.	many	CASSFLGLGEQYF	TGTGCCAGCAGTTTCCTAGGGTTGGGGGAGCAGTACTTC
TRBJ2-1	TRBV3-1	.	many	CASSQENRMDFANEQFF	TGTGCCAGCAGCCAAGAGAACAGGATGGATTTCGCCAATGAGCAGTTCTTC
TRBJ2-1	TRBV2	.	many	CASSRDMDEQFF	TGTGCCAGCAGTAGGGACATGGACGAGCAGTTCTTC
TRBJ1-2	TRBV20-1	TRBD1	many	CSAPDRVSYTF	TGCAGTGCCCCCGACAGGGTTAGCTACACCTTC
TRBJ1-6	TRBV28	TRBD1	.	CAIRTGSSPLHF	TGTGCCATTCGGACAGGGAGTTCACCCCTCCACTTT
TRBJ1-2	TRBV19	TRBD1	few	CASSETGAPGYGYTF	TGTGCCAGTAGTGAAACAGGGGCGCCGGGGTATGGCTACACCTTC
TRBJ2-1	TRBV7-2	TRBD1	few	CASRSTGVREQFF	TGTGCCAGCAGATCAACAGGGGTACGGGAGCAGTTCTTC
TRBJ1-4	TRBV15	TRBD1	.	CATSRGGPTGVGEKLFF	TGTGCCACCAGCAGAGGGGGGCCGACAGGGGTTGGAGAAAAACTGTTTTTT
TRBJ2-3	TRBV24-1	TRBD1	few	CATSDPTGGIDTQYF	TGTGCCACCAGTGATCCGACAGGGGGCATCGATACGCAGTATTTT
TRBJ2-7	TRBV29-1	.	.	CSVQQASLDEQYF	TGCAGCGTTCAACAGGCTTCCCTCGACGAGCAGTACTTC
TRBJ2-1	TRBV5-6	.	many	CASSLGLARGEQFF	TGTGCCAGCAGCTTAGGTCTAGCCCGCGGTGAGCAGTTCTTC
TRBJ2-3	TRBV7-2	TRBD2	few	CASSLELSGGPTQYF	TGTGCCAGCAGCTTAGAGCTAAGCGGGGGGCCCACGCAGTATTTT
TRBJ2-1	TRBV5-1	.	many	CASRGVARARRADEQFF	TGCGCCAGCAGAGGGGTAGCGAGAGCTCGGAGGGCGGATGAGCAGTTCTTC
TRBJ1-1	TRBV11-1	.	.	CASSLTLHSSTEAFF	TGTGCCAGCAGCTTAACTCTACACTCGAGCACTGAAGCTTTCTTT
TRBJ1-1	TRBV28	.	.	CASSPPNRVRLEAFF	TGTGCCAGCAGTCCCCCGAACAGGGTACGACTTGAAGCTTTCTTT
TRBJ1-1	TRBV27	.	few	CASSSLSEAFF	TGTGCCAGCAGTTCCCTCTCCGAAGCTTTCTTT
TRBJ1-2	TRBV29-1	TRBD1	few	CSVDASVTGSMRDGYTF	TGCAGCGTCGATGCCTCAGTGACAGGGAGCATGAGGGATGGCTACACCTTC
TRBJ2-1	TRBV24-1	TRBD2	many	CATLAGRNGGGEQFF	TGTGCCACCCTAGCGGGGAGGAACGGCGGAGGTGAGCAGTTCTTC
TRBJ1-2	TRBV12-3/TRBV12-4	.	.	CASNRDNYGYTF	TGTGCCAGCAATAGGGATAACTATGGCTACACCTTC
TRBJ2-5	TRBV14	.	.	CASSQDPVLRAQETQYF	TGTGCCAGCAGCCAAGATCCGGTATTGAGAGCTCAAGAGACCCAGTACTTC
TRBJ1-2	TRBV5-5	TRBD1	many	CASSLGTGRYGYTF	TGTGCCAGCAGCTTGGGGACAGGGCGGTATGGCTACACCTTC
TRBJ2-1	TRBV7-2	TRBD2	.	CASSEQGLGLETQFF	TGTGCCAGCAGCGAGCAGGGACTAGGGCTAGAGACCCAGTTCTTC
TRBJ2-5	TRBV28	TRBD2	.	CASSEASGGQGTQYF	TGTGCCAGCAGTGAAGCTAGCGGGGGCCAGGGGACCCAGTACTTC
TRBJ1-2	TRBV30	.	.	CAWSVLGTAYGYTF	TGTGCCTGGAGTGTACTCGGGACGGCTTATGGCTACACCTTC
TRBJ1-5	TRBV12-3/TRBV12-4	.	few	CASSLLWGGQGGQPQHF	TGTGCCAGCAGTTTATTGTGGGGCGGGCAGGGCGGTCAGCCCCAGCATTTT
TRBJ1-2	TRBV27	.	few	CASSPSGGYYGYTF	TGTGCCAGCAGCCCATCGGGGGGGTACTATGGCTACACCTTC